This TCR beta chain was recovered during a study of blood T cells in healthy people across ages. Study-wide points: The recorded TCR beta diversity per million T cells decreased in a roughly linear manner with age.

Alongside a J-beta primer mix, a sample-barcoded 5' primer served in a second PCR lasting about 6 to 11 cycles. MiXCR was run by TCRdb on the 5' RACE reads, yielding one entry per CDR3 protein. This table has hundreds of thousands of distinct CDR3 sequences, roughly 25% appearing once. Of note for this clonotype: Its antigen is not known.

Trimming removed 2 bases from V and 4 bases from J, with 9 bases in between. The CDR3 sequence is 14 residues long. Germline V CDR1 and CDR2: SEHNR, FQNEAQ (reference sequence). These data were also filed under a second study, of T cells of mothers and their children. According to that study: The donors comprised six children and their three healthy Caucasian mothers. In cDNA synthesis, all of the extracted RNA was used at around 1.5 ug per 15 ul.

The chain recombines TRBV7-9 with TRBJ2-1; no reliable D call. The origin of this receptor is a boy younger than 18 in good health. Sequenced input: blood. Written as DNA, the CDR3 is TGTGCCAGCAGCTTATATGAGTATTACAATGAGCAGTTCTTC. This sequence encodes CASSLYEYYNEQFF.